The text below deals with one TCR beta chain. The data derive from a study of blood T cell repertoires in COVID-19. Generated by immunoSEQ multiplex PCR, the TCRdb table keeps only in-frame clones and is missing some. The sample lists 170,000 or so clones, 88% occurring once. The CDR3 contains 17 residues. Per the germline V gene, CDR1 is LGHNA and CDR2 is YNFKEQ. J lost 0 bases, V lost 6 bases, and 10 bases had no gene match. The gene calls are TRBV4-2 and TRBJ2-3; the match to TRBD2 covers 9 bases. Sequencing used PBMCs or T cells enriched from blood (not recorded which). This clonotype was sampled from a woman in her late teens or twenties who had recovered from COVID-19. CDR3 coding DNA: TGTGCCAGCAGAGGGCTAGCGGGGCTCTCTAGCACAGATACGCAGTATTTT. It translates to CASRGLAGLSSTDTQYF.